What follows are 19 T cell receptor beta chains derived from one specimen sequenced in a study of blood T cells in healthy people across ages. It was with a sample-barcoded 5' primer and a J-beta primer mix that a second PCR of about 6 to 11 cycles was run. Via MiXCR, TCRdb re-called the 5' RACE reads, giving one row per CDR3 protein. Of about 1.4 million distinct CDR3 sequences in the sample, approximately 59% were seen once. The source material was blood. The receptors stem from a man between 18 and 29 years old in good health.

This clonotype was counted a few times. At one end, the junction sequence differs from germline, possibly due to a read error. The chain carries TRBV7-7 and TRBJ2-5; no definite D call. This CDR3 contains 13 residues. CDR1 and CDR2 (germline): SSHAT, FNYEAQ (reference sequence). CDR3 sequence (DNA): TGTGCTAGCAGCTTATTTGGTTCGGAGACCCAGTACTTC. It encodes CASSLFGSETQYF.

V and J are TRBV15 and TRBJ2-3; no clear D. The germline gives CDR1 LNHNV, CDR2 YYDKDF (reference sequence). Between the trimmed V and J ends, which lost 0 bases and 4 bases, there was a span of 5 bases. CDR3 length equals 13 residues. CDR3 protein: CATSRDLPDTQYF. The CDR3 DNA reads TGTGCCACCAGCAGAGATCTCCCAGATACGCAGTATTTT.

As concerns this clonotype: At one end the junction does not follow the germline gene, possibly because of a read error. V is TRBV5-1 and J is TRBJ2-1, with TRBD1 as a possible D gene (6 bases). CDR1 SGHRS and CDR2 YFSETQ come from the germline V gene. The CDR3 has 12 amino acids. The CDR3 region has the DNA TGTGCCAGCAGCCTAGGGGGTATTGAGCAGTTCTTC. Translation gives CASSLGGIEQFF.

About this clonotype itself: Mismatch with germline at one junction end may stem from a read error. The chain carries TRBV28 and TRBJ2-7; 8 bases match TRBD1. Per germline, CDR1 MDHEN and CDR2 SYDVKM. There are 15 residues in the CDR3. The DNA for the CDR3 is TGTGCCAGCAGTTCCAGGGGGCCTTTCCCCTACGGGCAGTACTTC. Protein: CASSSRGPFPYGQYF.

This clonotype showed up many times. This chain joins TRBV6-5 and TRBJ2-7; the D gene could be TRBD1 or TRBD2 (5 bases each). This CDR3 has 14 amino acids. Trimming removed 1 base from V and 6 bases from J, with 13 bases in between. CDR1 is MNHEY and CDR2 is SVGAGI in the germline V gene. CDR3 loop: CASSYYGTRGEQYF. As DNA, the CDR3 is TGTGCCAGCAGTTACTATGGCACGAGGGGCGAGCAGTACTTC.

This chain uses TRBV7-8 with TRBJ2-7; D possibly corresponds to TRBD1 (7 bases). This CDR3 region has 14 residues. Trimming took 5 bases from V and 6 from J, leaving 17 bases between them. Germline V gene sequence: CDR1 SGHVS, CDR2 FQNEAQ. CDR3 DNA: TGTGCCAGCAGCGCGGGACAGCCCATGGCCGAGCAGTACTTC. It translates to CASSAGQPMAEQYF.

In this sample, this clonotype turned up once. The chain employs TRBV14 and TRBJ1-1, with D hard to call. The V end was cut by 2 bases, the J end by 5 bases, with 9 bases between. The CDR3 totals 13 residues. Germline V gives CDR1 SGHDN, CDR2 FVKESK. CDR3 protein: CASSQLEWTEAFF. The CDR3 DNA follows: TGTGCCAGCAGCCAATTGGAGTGGACTGAAGCTTTCTTT.

The chain has TRBV10-1 and TRBJ1-1; 9 bases fit TRBD1. V shed 4 bases, J shed 7 bases, and the junction held 10 bases outside the gene matches. The CDR3 contains 15 residues. CDR1 is WNHNN, CDR2 SYGVQD, per germline (reference sequence). The CDR3 here is CASSVRPTGGGEAFF. CDR3 in DNA: TGCGCCAGCAGTGTACGACCGACAGGGGGAGGTGAAGCTTTCTTT.

The rearrangement uses TRBV29-1 and TRBJ2-1; 8 bases fit TRBD2. J lost 6 bases, V lost 6 bases, and 10 bases had no gene match. CDR3 length: 14 amino acids. Germline CDR1 SQVTM, CDR2 ANQGSEA. CDR3 DNA sequence: TGCAGCGTCATGGGGACTAGTGAAACCAATGAGCAGTTCTTC. Amino acid sequence: CSVMGTSETNEQFF.

The chain couples TRBV20-1 to TRBJ2-1, with 7 bases matching TRBD1. The CDR3 extends over 15 amino acids. From germline, CDR1 is DFQATT and CDR2 SNEGSKA (reference sequence). The V and J ends lost 1 base and 4 bases, in that order; junction bases with no gene match: 7. CDR3 nucleotide sequence: TGCAGTGCTAGAGGGTGGCAGGGGGATTACAATGAGCAGTTCTTC. Translation: CSARGWQGDYNEQFF.

In this sample, this clonotype turned up a few times. This chain joins TRBV4-2 and TRBJ1-2; TRBD1 matches 8 bases. This CDR3 is built from 13 residues. The germline V gene has CDR1 LGHNA and CDR2 YNFKEQ. The J segment lost 7 bases and the V segment lost 8 bases, leaving 9 bases of the junction unmatched. CDR3 in DNA: TGTGCCAGCTCCACGACAGGGGACTTTGGCTACACCTTC. This codes for CASSTTGDFGYTF.

The genes are TRBV27 and TRBJ2-7; D is unresolved. The CDR3 runs 15 residues. Trimming pared 9 bases from V and 4 bases from J, leaving 22 bases between. Germline V lookup: CDR1 MNHEY, CDR2 SMNVEV (reference sequence). The CDR3: CASTRARAGDYEQYF. CDR3 in DNA: TGTGCCAGTACTCGGGCCCGTGCAGGTGATTACGAGCAGTACTTC.

This chain links TRBV7-9 with TRBJ2-3, with 9 bases lining up with TRBD2. The CDR3 is made up of 17 amino acids. V lost 5 bases to trimming and J lost 2 bases; unmatched junction nucleotides: 11. Per the germline V gene, CDR1 is SEHNR and CDR2 is FQNEAQ (reference sequence). The CDR3 region is CASSPELAGVHTDTQYF. The CDR3 DNA sequence: TGTGCCAGCAGCCCAGAACTAGCGGGCGTTCACACAGATACGCAGTATTTT.

This clonotype was counted between two and nine times. This rearrangement joins TRBV24-1 to TRBJ2-1; unclear D gene. V lost 0 bases and J lost 7, with 6 bases in between. Germline values: CDR1 KGHDR, CDR2 SFDVKD. The CDR3 spans 13 residues. CDR3 nucleotide sequence: TGTGCCACCAGTGATTTGACGGTGAATGAGCAGTTCTTC. Protein product: CATSDLTVNEQFF.

The chain is built from TRBV18 and TRBJ2-3; D uncertain. Between the trimmed V and J ends, which lost 6 bases and 2 bases, there was a span of 9 bases. The V gene's germline CDR1 is KGHSH and CDR2 LQKENI. This CDR3 is 13 amino acids long. CDR3 region: CASSPLITDTQYF. CDR3 in DNA: TGTGCCAGCTCGCCTCTCATCACAGATACGCAGTATTTT.

This chain's CDR3 is CSARVVSSEKLFF. The DNA of the CDR3 is TGCAGTGCTAGAGTTGTGAGTAGCGAAAAACTGTTTTTT. The chain has TRBV20-1 and TRBJ1-4; no firm D call. Germline V gives CDR1 DFQATT, CDR2 SNEGSKA (reference sequence). The CDR3 totals 13 residues. V was trimmed by 1 base and J by 8 bases, leaving 11 bases between them.

This clonotype showed up just a few times. The gene calls are TRBV25-1 and TRBJ1-2; TRBD1 is a possible D gene (6 bases). V gave up 3 bases and J gave up 4 bases, with 12 bases separating them. Germline CDR1 MGHDK, CDR2 SYGVNS. This CDR3 is 14 amino acids long. The CDR3 sequence is CASSDPGTTYGYTF. CDR3 nucleotide sequence: TGTGCCAGCAGTGATCCCGGGACAACCTATGGCTACACCTTC.

The V call is TRBV5-1, the J call TRBJ2-7; D not certain. The germline CDR1 and CDR2 sequences are SGHRS and YFSETQ. Between the trimmed V and J ends, which lost 2 bases and 4 bases, there was a span of 13 bases. This CDR3 has 14 residues. The CDR3 coding sequence is TGCGCCAGCAGCTTAAATAGGTTCGGGTACGAGCAGTACTTC. The encoded protein is CASSLNRFGYEQYF.

The sample holds a few counts of this clonotype. V usage is TRBV7-2 and J usage is TRBJ2-1; maybe TRBD2 (6 bases). V lost 2 bases and J lost 7, with 12 bases in between. The CDR3 extends over 14 amino acids. Germline assignment: CDR1 SGHTA and CDR2 FQGNSA. Here the CDR3 DNA reads TGTGCCAGCAGCTTACGTGGAGGGCTAAATGAGCAGTTCTTC. This sequence encodes CASSLRGGLNEQFF. The full variable domain, with the rest looked up from reference TRBV7-2 and TRBJ2-1, is GAGVSQSPSNKVTEKGKDVELRCDPISGHTALYWYRQSLGQGLEFLIYFQGNSAPDKSGLPSDRFSAERTGGSVSTLTIQRTQQEDSAVYLCASSLRGGLNEQFFGPGTRLTVL.